The 10 T cell receptor beta chains below come from one sample, sequenced in a study of blood T cell repertoires in COVID-19. The method was immunoSEQ multiplex PCR; TCRdb's version includes in-frame clones alone and lacks a portion of them. The data contain around 160,000 clones, around four fifths of them singletons. The sequenced material came from peripheral blood. Receptors originate from a woman in her thirties or forties with active or convalescent COVID-19.

The rearrangement uses TRBV6-5 and TRBJ1-2; 7 bases match TRBD1. The germline V gene encodes CDR1 MNHEY and CDR2 SVGAGI. CDR3 length equals 15 residues. With 6 bases clipped from V and 4 bases from J, the junction kept 11 bases outside the gene matches. CDR3 amino acids: CASSPPLTGPYGYTF. The CDR3 DNA reads TGTGCCAGCAGCCCACCCTTGACAGGGCCCTATGGCTACACCTTC.

The chain is built from TRBV7-2 and TRBJ2-2; 15 bases align to TRBD2. CDR3 length equals 18 residues. Germline-derived CDR1 and CDR2 are SGHTA and FQGNSA. Losses at the gene ends were 5 bases for V and 7 bases for J; bases not matched to a gene: 11. The DNA of the CDR3 is TGTGCCAGCAGCCCTATAGGACTAGCGGGGGGGCCAGGCGGGGAGCTGTTTTTT. This encodes CASSPIGLAGGPGGELFF.

The rearrangement uses TRBV15 and TRBJ1-1; possibly TRBD1 for D (5 bases). CDR1 and CDR2 (germline): LNHNV, YYDKDF (reference sequence). The CDR3 has 13 residues. Trimming took off 5 bases at V and 4 bases at J, with 11 bases between the two ends. The CDR3 DNA reads TGTGCCACCAGCCGGCGGGGGTTCACTGAAGCTTTCTTT. Protein product: CATSRRGFTEAFF.

This clone was detected once. The chain carries TRBV12-3 or TRBV12-4 and TRBJ2-4, with 8 bases identical to TRBD1. The CDR3 is 13 amino acids. V lost 6 bases, J lost 9 bases, and 7 bases stayed unmatched. The CDR3 nucleotides are TGTGCCAGCAGGACAGGGGTTTTCGGCATTCAGTACTTC. It specifies CASRTGVFGIQYF.

V usage is TRBV9 and J usage is TRBJ1-2, with 7 nucleotides matching TRBD1. The CDR3 loop spans 13 amino acids. Trimming took 3 bases from V and 5 from J; bases not matched to a gene: 4. CDR1 is SGDLS, CDR2 YYNGEE, per germline. The CDR3 protein is CASSAAGGYGYTF. The CDR3 DNA reads TGTGCCAGCAGCGCTGCAGGGGGGTATGGCTACACCTTC.

V gene TRBV28 combines with J gene TRBJ1-2; 8 nucleotides match TRBD1. The V gene end was trimmed by 3 bases and the J gene end by 8 bases; junction bases not matched to a gene: 17. CDR1 and CDR2 (germline): MDHEN, SYDVKM. The CDR3 is made up of 17 amino acids. For the CDR3, the DNA is TGTGCCAGCAGTTTCGACCTCACAGGGGGGGCCCTCCTGGGCTACACCTTC. The encoded protein is CASSFDLTGGALLGYTF.

The chain joins TRBV7-6 to TRBJ1-2, with 7 bases matching TRBD1. Per the germline V gene, CDR1 is SGHVS and CDR2 is FNYEAQ. V trimming: 5 bases; J trimming: 5 bases; junction bases outside the gene matches: 8. The CDR3 totals 14 residues. The CDR3 coding sequence is TGTGCCAGCAGCCCCCTGGGACAGATATATGGCTACACCTTC. This codes for CASSPLGQIYGYTF.

This chain connects TRBV5-1 to TRBJ1-2, with 7 positions matching TRBD1. Per the germline V gene, CDR1 is SGHRS and CDR2 is YFSETQ. The CDR3 contains 14 residues. V trimming: 8 bases; J trimming: 2 bases; junction bases outside the gene matches: 9. The CDR3: CASGQDRVNYGYTF. The CDR3, as DNA: TGCGCCAGTGGACAGGACCGGGTAAACTATGGCTACACCTTC.

The chain employs TRBV28 and TRBJ1-2, with D possibly being TRBD1 (6 bases). This CDR3 contains 13 residues. V lost 4 bases, J lost 2 bases, and 8 bases lay in between. From germline, CDR1 is MDHEN and CDR2 SYDVKM. CDR3 in DNA: TGTGCCAGCAGTTCCGGACAGAACTATGGCTACACCTTC. Its translation is CASSSGQNYGYTF.

This clone appeared a few times. The V call is TRBV13, the J call TRBJ1-2; D might be TRBD1 (6 bases). Germline V gene lookup returns CDR1 PRHDT and CDR2 FYEKMQ (reference sequence). Deletions cut 1 base from V and 8 bases from J, with 14 bases between. The CDR3 is made up of 14 amino acids. The CDR3 DNA reads TGTGCCAGCAGCTTAGATCCGGACAGAGAAGGCTACACCTTC. It codes for CASSLDPDREGYTF.